These 17 T cell receptor beta chains share one sample of origin, sequenced in a study of blood T cell repertoires in COVID-19. Assay used: immunoSEQ multiplex PCR; TCRdb lists only in-frame clones, some missing. Of some 71,000 clones in the sample, around 80% are singletons; the top ten hold roughly 15%. Material: peripheral blood. The receptors originated from a man in his fifties with COVID-19, enrolled during active disease.

The gene calls are TRBV28 and TRBJ1-2; D might be TRBD1 (6 bases). V was clipped by 6 bases and J by 8 bases, with 10 bases between them. Germline V lookup: CDR1 MDHEN, CDR2 SYDVKM. The length of the CDR3 is 11 residues. CDR3 protein: CASRQGYGYTF. CDR3 sequence (DNA): TGTGCCAGCAGACAGGGTTACGGCTACACCTTC.

The chain joins TRBV9 to TRBJ2-2; TRBD1 matches at 9 bases. Germline CDR1 is SGDLS and CDR2 is YYNGEE. With V trimmed by 2 bases and J by 2 bases, 4 bases remained unmatched. This CDR3 spans 16 amino acids. Here the CDR3 reads CASSVRQGVNTGELFF. CDR3 coding DNA: TGTGCCAGCAGCGTTCGACAGGGGGTCAACACCGGGGAGCTGTTTTTT.

This clone was detected once. The gene calls are TRBV5-6 and TRBJ1-2; D is unresolved. This CDR3 is built from 14 residues. Trimming removed 2 bases from V and 3 bases from J, with 11 bases in between. The V gene's germline CDR1 is SGHDT and CDR2 YYEEEE. In DNA, the CDR3 is TGTGCCAGCAGCTTTTTGGGAGTCGACTATGGCTACACCTTC. Protein sequence: CASSFLGVDYGYTF.

This chain uses TRBV14 with TRBJ1-2; no definite D call. The V gene lost 0 bases and the J gene lost 5 bases, with 7 bases spanning the gap. CDR1 and CDR2 (germline): SGHDN, FVKESK. The CDR3 spans 13 residues. CDR3 in DNA: TGTGCCAGCAGCCAAGATGTGACTTATGGCTACACCTTC. Residues: CASSQDVTYGYTF.

This clone was seen a single time. The V call is TRBV11-2, the J call TRBJ2-7; D is possibly TRBD1 (5 bases). Germline lookup yields CDR1 SGHAT and CDR2 FQNNGV. Trimming cost V 5 bases and J 3 bases, with 8 bases left between them. This CDR3 region has 12 residues. CDR3 protein: CASSPDSYEQYF. CDR3 bases: TGTGCCAGCAGCCCCGACAGCTACGAGCAGTACTTC.

The chain combines TRBV4-2 with TRBJ1-4; 11 bases agree with TRBD1. This CDR3 spans 16 amino acids. Looked up from germline, CDR1 is LGHNA and CDR2 is YNFKEQ. V gave up 0 bases and J gave up 7 bases; unmatched junction bases: 4. This CDR3 reads CASSQEGGQGAEKLFF. DNA of the CDR3: TGTGCCAGCAGCCAAGAGGGAGGACAGGGGGCTGAAAAACTGTTTTTT.

The gene calls are TRBV2 and TRBJ1-1, with TRBD1 matching 7 bases. The CDR3 has 14 amino acids. Germline trimming cut 8 bases from V and 5 bases from J; bases unmatched to any gene: 11. The germline CDR1 and CDR2 sequences are SNHLY and FYNNEI. The CDR3 sequence: CASQIDRVRTEAFF. The CDR3 coding sequence is TGTGCCAGCCAAATAGACAGGGTTCGGACTGAAGCTTTCTTT.

Only a few counts were recorded for this clone. This rearrangement joins TRBV7-8 to TRBJ2-5; 13 bases agree with TRBD2. Germline values: CDR1 SGHVS, CDR2 FQNEAQ. The CDR3 length is 17 residues. Trimming removed 0 bases from V and 2 bases from J; junction bases left unmatched: 3. The DNA for the CDR3 is TGTGCCAGCAGCTTAGCAGGACTAGCGGGGGTACAAGAGACCCAGTACTTC. Translating gives CASSLAGLAGVQETQYF.

This clone was found a few times. V gene TRBV30 combines with J gene TRBJ1-6, with D perhaps matching TRBD1 (6 bases). Trimming pared 0 bases from V and 9 bases from J, leaving 21 bases between. CDR3 length equals 17 residues. CDR1 is GTSNPN, CDR2 SVGIG, per germline (reference sequence). CDR3 coding DNA: TGTGCCTGGAGTGTACTCCTCGGAACGGGAGGGGGTTCACCCCTCCACTTT. It codes for CAWSVLLGTGGGSPLHF.

This clone has a single count. The J gene is TRBJ2-3, the V gene TRBV7-2; no firm D call. V dropped 5 bases and J dropped 11 bases, with 14 bases sitting between them. CDR3 length equals 12 residues. Germline loops: CDR1 SGHTA, CDR2 FQGNSA. The CDR3 loop reads CASSPPPSGQYF. The CDR3 DNA reads as TGTGCCAGCAGCCCACCCCCCTCCGGGCAGTATTTT.

The V and J genes are TRBV4-2 and TRBJ2-7, with 8 bases lining up with TRBD1. CDR3 size: 15 residues. With V trimmed by 1 base and J by 4 bases, 6 bases remained unmatched. Germline loops: CDR1 LGHNA, CDR2 YNFKEQ. CDR3 DNA: TGTGCCAGCAGCCAAGGGCGACAGGGGTGGTACGAGCAGTACTTC. Its protein product is CASSQGRQGWYEQYF.

The rearrangement links TRBV6-6 to TRBJ2-1, with 15 bases aligning to TRBD2. Germline-derived CDR1 and CDR2 are MNHNY and SVGAGI (reference sequence). Trimming at V came to 5 bases and at J to 0 bases, leaving 8 bases not matched to a gene. The CDR3 is 19 amino acids. The DNA for the CDR3 is TGTGCCAGCAGTCGGACTAGCGGGGGGGGAGGGGGCTCCTACAATGAGCAGTTCTTC. It encodes CASSRTSGGGGGSYNEQFF.

This clone occurred once. The rearrangement joins TRBV2 to TRBJ2-7; 7 positions match TRBD1. The CDR3 runs 14 residues. CDR1 and CDR2 (germline): SNHLY, FYNNEI. Unmatched junction bases numbered 4, after V lost 2 bases and J lost 3 bases. This CDR3 is CASSEQGQIYEQYF. The CDR3 DNA reads TGTGCCAGCAGTGAACAGGGACAGATCTACGAGCAGTACTTC.

This chain links TRBV19 with TRBJ1-5; D might be TRBD1 (5 bases). The CDR3 has 14 residues. CDR1 is LNHDA and CDR2 is SQIVND in the germline V gene (reference sequence). Trimming left V 8 bases short and J 3 bases short, with 14 bases between. CDR3 protein: CASYGGGFNQPQHF. The DNA for the CDR3 is TGTGCCAGTTACGGGGGGGGTTTCAATCAGCCCCAGCATTTT.

The V call is TRBV11-2, the J call TRBJ1-2; TRBD1 is a possible D gene (5 bases). The CDR3 is 16 residues long. V lost 5 bases and J 5 bases, leaving 21 bases between the germline ends. The germline V gene has CDR1 SGHAT and CDR2 FQNNGV. Here the CDR3 DNA reads TGTGCCAGCAGCCCCTTGGGGGGAGGGAGAAAGTATGGCTACACCTTC. Protein: CASSPLGGGRKYGYTF.

The chain has TRBV28 and TRBJ1-5; tentative D call: TRBD1 (6 bases). The CDR3 contains 15 residues. Germline V CDR1 and CDR2: MDHEN, SYDVKM. Trimming removed 4 bases from V and 6 bases from J, with 16 bases in between. The CDR3 protein is CASSSFGTGTQPQHF. For the CDR3, the DNA is TGTGCCAGCAGTTCATTTGGTACAGGGACTCAGCCCCAGCATTTT.

CDR3 DNA sequence: TGTGCCAGTAGTATCGGGACAGGGAGGGGCAATCAGCCCCAGCATTTT. It specifies CASSIGTGRGNQPQHF. The chain combines TRBV19 with TRBJ1-5; 9 bases map to TRBD1. The CDR3 length is 16 residues. From germline, CDR1 is LNHDA and CDR2 SQIVND (reference sequence). V trimming: 3 bases; J trimming: 2 bases; junction bases outside the gene matches: 5.